A selection of T cell receptor beta chains follows, all from one sample in a study of blood T cell repertoires in COVID-19. TCRdb keeps only in-frame clones here, not all; method: immunoSEQ multiplex PCR. The sample holds roughly 200,000 clones; around 85% are singletons and the top ten take about 20%. Sequenced input: peripheral blood. The receptors were sampled from a person between 65 and 80 years old with COVID-19, enrolled during active disease. CDR3s include the opening cysteine and the closing phenylalanine or tryptophan. D genes are given only for firm matches. Part of the rows lack a size; the others show once, few, many or a class for expanded clones.

J gene: TRBJ2-2
D gene: TRBD2
V gene: TRBV7-3
clone size: .
CDR3 protein: CASSLTSGATGELFF
CDR3 DNA: TGTGCCAGCAGCTTAACTAGCGGGGCCACCGGGGAGCTGTTTTTT

J gene: TRBJ1-6
D gene: .
V gene: TRBV19
clone size: .
CDR3 protein: CATRRTSWDSPLHF
CDR3 DNA: TGTGCCACCCGACGGACATCTTGGGATTCACCCCTCCACTTT

J gene: TRBJ2-2
D gene: TRBD2
V gene: TRBV9
clone size: .
CDR3 protein: CASSQTQIAGTGELFF
CDR3 DNA: TGTGCCAGCAGCCAGACCCAGATAGCGGGGACCGGGGAGCTGTTTTTT

J gene: TRBJ2-1
D gene: .
V gene: TRBV5-4
clone size: .
CDR3 protein: CASSLAPREYNEQFF
CDR3 DNA: TGTGCCAGCAGCCTAGCCCCACGGGAATACAATGAGCAGTTCTTC

J gene: TRBJ2-5
D gene: .
V gene: TRBV9
clone size: .
CDR3 protein: CASSVDTGLRETQYF
CDR3 DNA: TGTGCCAGCAGCGTAGATACAGGGTTGAGGGAGACCCAGTACTTC

J gene: TRBJ2-1
D gene: .
V gene: TRBV5-1
clone size: .
CDR3 protein: CASSLQNPGPNEQFF
CDR3 DNA: TGCGCCAGCAGCTTACAAAATCCAGGTCCTAATGAGCAGTTCTTC

J gene: TRBJ1-1
D gene: TRBD1
V gene: TRBV29-1
clone size: .
CDR3 protein: CSVAGDRNTEAFF
CDR3 DNA: TGCAGCGTTGCTGGGGACAGGAACACTGAAGCTTTCTTT

J gene: TRBJ1-2
D gene: .
V gene: TRBV5-5
clone size: few
CDR3 protein: CASSLYRLSSGHGYTF
CDR3 DNA: TGTGCCAGCAGCTTGTATCGGTTGTCGTCAGGGCATGGCTACACCTTC

J gene: TRBJ1-4
D gene: TRBD1
V gene: TRBV6-2/TRBV6-3
clone size: .
CDR3 protein: CASSYAEGGGSGEKLFF
CDR3 DNA: TGTGCCAGCAGTTACGCCGAAGGAGGGGGCAGTGGGGAAAAACTGTTTTTT

J gene: TRBJ2-1
D gene: TRBD2
V gene: TRBV4-3
clone size: once
CDR3 protein: CASSQPLAWSSYNEQFF
CDR3 DNA: TGCGCCAGCAGCCAGCCACTAGCGTGGAGCTCCTACAATGAGCAGTTCTTC

J gene: TRBJ1-1
D gene: .
V gene: TRBV27
clone size: once
CDR3 protein: CASSLSIGNTEAFF
CDR3 DNA: TGTGCCAGCAGTTTATCCATCGGGAACACTGAAGCTTTCTTT

J gene: TRBJ1-1
D gene: .
V gene: TRBV18
clone size: .
CDR3 protein: CASSPRRQGGDVNTEAFF
CDR3 DNA: TGTGCCAGCTCACCACGGCGTCAGGGAGGTGATGTGAACACTGAAGCTTTCTTT

J gene: TRBJ2-5
D gene: TRBD2
V gene: TRBV7-2
clone size: .
CDR3 protein: CASSSQRSAGGQETQYF
CDR3 DNA: TGTGCCAGCAGCTCGCAGAGGTCGGCGGGGGGGCAAGAGACCCAGTACTTC

J gene: TRBJ2-5
D gene: .
V gene: TRBV6-5
clone size: once
CDR3 protein: CASSRDIQETQYF
CDR3 DNA: TGTGCCAGCAGTCGTGACATACAAGAGACCCAGTACTTC

J gene: TRBJ1-2
D gene: .
V gene: TRBV10-3
clone size: .
CDR3 protein: CAISESGGNYGYTF
CDR3 DNA: TGTGCCATCAGTGAGTCTGGAGGGAACTATGGCTACACCTTC

J gene: TRBJ1-1
D gene: TRBD1
V gene: TRBV10-3
clone size: .
CDR3 protein: CATAPSGGAFTEAFF
CDR3 DNA: TGTGCCACCGCACCCTCAGGGGGCGCGTTCACTGAAGCTTTCTTT

J gene: TRBJ2-1
D gene: TRBD2
V gene: TRBV9
clone size: .
CDR3 protein: CASSAPGLAGGRQFF
CDR3 DNA: TGTGCCAGCAGCGCACCGGGACTAGCGGGGGGGAGGCAGTTCTTC

J gene: TRBJ2-7
D gene: TRBD1
V gene: TRBV4-3
clone size: .
CDR3 protein: CASSQDVGQADYEQYF
CDR3 DNA: TGCGCCAGCAGCCAAGATGTGGGACAGGCTGACTACGAGCAGTACTTC

J gene: TRBJ1-6
D gene: TRBD1
V gene: TRBV7-8
clone size: .
CDR3 protein: CASRDRGPSPLHF
CDR3 DNA: TGTGCCAGCCGCGACAGGGGTCCTTCACCCCTCCACTTT

J gene: TRBJ1-6
D gene: TRBD1
V gene: TRBV19
clone size: .
CDR3 protein: CASSTRQGASSYNSPLHF
CDR3 DNA: TGTGCCAGTAGTACCCGACAGGGGGCCAGCTCCTATAATTCACCCCTCCACTTT

J gene: TRBJ1-1
D gene: .
V gene: TRBV12-5
clone size: .
CDR3 protein: CASGLVLGRYTEAFF
CDR3 DNA: TGTGCTAGTGGTTTGGTACTAGGCAGATACACTGAAGCTTTCTTT

J gene: TRBJ2-1
D gene: TRBD2
V gene: TRBV5-6
clone size: .
CDR3 protein: CASSLRAGAYNEQFF
CDR3 DNA: TGTGCCAGCAGCTTGCGAGCGGGGGCCTACAATGAGCAGTTCTTC

J gene: TRBJ2-7
D gene: TRBD1
V gene: TRBV5-1
clone size: .
CDR3 protein: CASSLTGTGEQYF
CDR3 DNA: TGCGCCAGCAGCTTGACCGGGACAGGAGAGCAGTACTTC

J gene: TRBJ1-2
D gene: .
V gene: TRBV28
clone size: .
CDR3 protein: CASITPARRNYGYTF
CDR3 DNA: TGTGCCAGCATCACGCCGGCCAGGAGGAACTATGGCTACACCTTC

J gene: TRBJ1-6
D gene: .
V gene: TRBV5-4
clone size: .
CDR3 protein: CASSPRLGANSPLHF
CDR3 DNA: TGTGCCAGCAGCCCCCGGTTGGGGGCGAATTCACCCCTCCACTTT

J gene: TRBJ1-4
D gene: .
V gene: TRBV5-1
clone size: .
CDR3 protein: CASSLGQSNEKLFF
CDR3 DNA: TGCGCCAGCAGCTTGGGACAGTCTAATGAAAAACTGTTTTTT

J gene: TRBJ2-1
D gene: TRBD2
V gene: TRBV27
clone size: .
CDR3 protein: CASSSPASGGFSYNEQFF
CDR3 DNA: TGTGCCAGCAGCTCCCCCGCAAGCGGGGGGTTCTCCTACAATGAGCAGTTCTTC

J gene: TRBJ2-1
D gene: TRBD2
V gene: TRBV4-3
clone size: .
CDR3 protein: CASSQSIRGGRNEQFF
CDR3 DNA: TGCGCCAGCAGCCAATCCATACGGGGGGGCCGCAATGAGCAGTTCTTC

J gene: TRBJ2-7
D gene: TRBD1
V gene: TRBV6-5
clone size: .
CDR3 protein: CASRWGQSSYEQYF
CDR3 DNA: TGTGCCAGCAGATGGGGACAGAGCTCCTACGAGCAGTACTTC

J gene: TRBJ2-7
D gene: TRBD2
V gene: TRBV28
clone size: .
CDR3 protein: CASSRPGGPYEQYF
CDR3 DNA: TGTGCCAGCAGTCGCCCGGGAGGGCCGTACGAGCAGTACTTC

J gene: TRBJ2-4
D gene: TRBD2
V gene: TRBV3-1/TRBV3-2
clone size: .
CDR3 protein: CASSPHAGRAKNIQYF
CDR3 DNA: TGTGCCAGCAGCCCTCATGCCGGGAGGGCCAAAAACATTCAGTACTTC

J gene: TRBJ1-4
D gene: TRBD1
V gene: TRBV28
clone size: .
CDR3 protein: CASSFPGQGDEKLFF
CDR3 DNA: TGTGCCAGCAGTTTCCCGGGACAGGGTGATGAAAAACTGTTTTTT

J gene: TRBJ1-5
D gene: .
V gene: TRBV30
clone size: once
CDR3 protein: CAWSAGEGQPQHF
CDR3 DNA: TGTGCCTGGAGTGCCGGGGAGGGTCAGCCCCAGCATTTT

J gene: TRBJ1-1
D gene: .
V gene: TRBV11-3
clone size: .
CDR3 protein: CASSYLRRVLGTEAFF
CDR3 DNA: TGTGCCAGCAGCTACCTCCGGAGGGTGCTCGGCACTGAAGCTTTCTTT

J gene: TRBJ2-7
D gene: .
V gene: TRBV30
clone size: .
CDR3 protein: CAWGQGFGDEQYF
CDR3 DNA: TGTGCCTGGGGTCAGGGGTTTGGCGACGAGCAGTACTTC

J gene: TRBJ2-3
D gene: .
V gene: TRBV5-1
clone size: .
CDR3 protein: CASSLGGGGTDTQYF
CDR3 DNA: TGCGCCAGCAGCCTAGGGGGAGGGGGCACAGATACGCAGTATTTT